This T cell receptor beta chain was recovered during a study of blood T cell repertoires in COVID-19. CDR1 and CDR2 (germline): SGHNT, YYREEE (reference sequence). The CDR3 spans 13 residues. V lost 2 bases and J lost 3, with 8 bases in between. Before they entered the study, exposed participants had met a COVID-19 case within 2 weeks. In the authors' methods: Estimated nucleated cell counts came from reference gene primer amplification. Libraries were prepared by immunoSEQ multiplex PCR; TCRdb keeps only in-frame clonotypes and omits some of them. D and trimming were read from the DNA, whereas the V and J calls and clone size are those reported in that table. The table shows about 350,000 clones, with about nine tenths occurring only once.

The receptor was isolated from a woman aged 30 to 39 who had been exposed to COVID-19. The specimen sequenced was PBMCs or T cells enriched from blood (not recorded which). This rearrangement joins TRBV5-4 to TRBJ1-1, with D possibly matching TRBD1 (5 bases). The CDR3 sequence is CASSLRDYTEAFF. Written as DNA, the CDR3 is TGTGCCAGCAGCTTAAGGGACTACACTGAAGCTTTCTTT.